Shown below are 7 T cell receptor beta chains from a single sample sequenced in a study of blood T cell repertoires in COVID-19. Sequencing used immunoSEQ multiplex PCR; TCRdb keeps in-frame clones, though not all of them. The sample yields under 150,000 clones, roughly 81% seen once. Sequencing input: peripheral blood. The receptors stem from a man aged 40-49 years with acute or convalescent COVID-19.

The DNA for the CDR3 is TGTGCCAGCAGCTTAGGACAGTCTTATGGCTACACCTTC. The encoded protein is CASSLGQSYGYTF. The V gene is TRBV11-2, the J gene TRBJ1-2; a weak D match, TRBD1 (5 bases). The V and J ends lost 1 base and 5 bases respectively, with 8 bases between them. CDR3 length: 13 residues. Per the germline V gene, CDR1 is SGHAT and CDR2 is FQNNGV.

J is TRBJ2-4 and V is TRBV11-2, with TRBD2 matching 10 bases. The CDR3 runs 17 residues. The V segment lost 1 base and the J segment 2 bases; nucleotides outside the gene matches: 5. Germline CDR1 is SGHAT and CDR2 is FQNNGV. The CDR3 loop reads CASSLVALAGTKNIQYF. CDR3 coding DNA: TGTGCCAGCAGCTTAGTAGCACTAGCGGGAACCAAAAACATTCAGTACTTC.

This chain uses TRBV6-6 with TRBJ1-4, with 7 bases lining up with TRBD1. V lost 7 bases to trimming and J lost 5 bases; unmatched junction nucleotides: 7. This CDR3 is 14 amino acids long. Germline CDR1 reads MNHNY; CDR2 reads SVGAGI (reference sequence). The CDR3 region is CASIDGTENEKLFF. CDR3 nucleotide sequence: TGTGCCAGCATCGACGGGACAGAAAATGAAAAACTGTTTTTT.

The rearrangement uses TRBV7-2 and TRBJ2-7; tentatively, D is TRBD2 (7 bases). V shed 1 base and J shed 0 bases, with 10 bases lying between them. Per the germline V gene, CDR1 is SGHTA and CDR2 is FQGNSA. The CDR3 is 15 residues long. CDR3 DNA sequence: TGTGCCAGCAGCTTAGATGGGGGGGCCTCCTACGAGCAGTACTTC. This translates into CASSLDGGASYEQYF.

The sample holds a few counts of this clone. CDR3 nucleotide sequence: TGTGCCAGCAGGCCGGGGACTACCTCCTACGAGCAGTACTTC. It yields the protein CASRPGTTSYEQYF. This chain uses TRBV27 with TRBJ2-7, with 7 bases fitting TRBD2. The trim removed 6 bases at V and 0 bases at J, leaving 5 bases unmatched. The CDR3 is 14 amino acids. The germline V gene has CDR1 MNHEY and CDR2 SMNVEV (reference sequence).

This clone showed up just once. The V call is TRBV28, the J call TRBJ1-2, with D perhaps TRBD1 (6 bases). Germline V CDR1 and CDR2: MDHEN, SYDVKM. The V gene lost 5 bases and the J gene lost 7 bases, with 17 bases spanning the gap. The CDR3 loop spans 14 amino acids. CDR3 region: CASSPTDRSGGYTF. CDR3 sequence (DNA): TGTGCCAGCAGTCCAACAGACAGGAGCGGTGGCTACACCTTC.

The genes are TRBV24-1 and TRBJ1-2, with D hard to call. The CDR3 has 15 amino acids. V lost 2 bases and J lost 6, with 15 bases in between. The V gene's germline CDR1 is KGHDR and CDR2 SFDVKD. CDR3: CATSDSQIGFDGYTF. The CDR3 bases are TGTGCCACCAGTGATTCCCAAATCGGGTTCGATGGCTACACCTTC.